The 14 T cell receptor beta chains below were found in one sample sequenced in a study of T cell responses to AZD1222 COVID-19 vaccine. Libraries were prepared by immunoSEQ multiplex PCR; TCRdb keeps only in-frame clonotypes and omits some of them. The repertoire holds more than 75,000 clones, with 83% as singletons. The sequencing here drew on peripheral blood, taken 28 days after the second AZD1222 dose. These receptors all stem from an adult who received the AZD1222 COVID-19 vaccine.

To note about this clone: Other nucleotide sequences from this sample produce the same CDR3. The CDR3 nucleotides read TGTGCCACCAGCAGAGGCGAGGGACGTTTGAACACTGAAGCTTTCTTT. Encoded protein: CATSRGEGRLNTEAFF. The chain employs TRBV15 and TRBJ1-1; TRBD1 might be the D (5 bases). CDR1 is LNHNV and CDR2 is YYDKDF in the germline V gene (reference sequence). This CDR3 contains 16 residues. Trimming cost V 1 base and J 0 bases, with 12 bases left between them.

The rearrangement uses TRBV28 and TRBJ2-7; 8 bases are shared with TRBD1. Germline values: CDR1 MDHEN, CDR2 SYDVKM. V was clipped by 6 bases and J by 1 base; unmatched bases: 2. CDR3 length equals 13 residues. The CDR3 sequence: CASRRQGSYEQYF. As DNA, the CDR3 is TGTGCCAGCAGGAGACAGGGGTCCTACGAGCAGTACTTC.

This chain links TRBV30 with TRBJ1-6; 7 nucleotides align to TRBD1. Germline CDR1 and CDR2: GTSNPN and SVGIG (reference sequence). Trimming took 3 bases from V and 10 from J; bases not matched to a gene: 12. The CDR3 is made up of 15 amino acids. This CDR3 reads CAWSKNRGSNSPLHF. The CDR3 region has the DNA TGTGCCTGGAGCAAAAACAGGGGATCAAACTCACCCCTCCACTTT.

V is TRBV6-5 and J is TRBJ2-1, with a tentative D call TRBD2 (5 bases). V was cut by 10 bases and J by 6 bases, with 16 bases left in between. This CDR3 has 13 amino acids. The germline CDR1 and CDR2 sequences are MNHEY and SVGAGI. The chain's CDR3 is CATESGYLNEQFF. CDR3 in DNA: TGTGCCACCGAATCGGGGTACCTCAATGAGCAGTTCTTC.

The chain links TRBV14 to TRBJ1-2; maybe TRBD1 (5 bases). The length of the CDR3 is 16 residues. Trimming removed 0 bases at V and 5 bases at J, with 16 bases between. The germline gives CDR1 SGHDN, CDR2 FVKESK. CDR3 in DNA: TGTGCCAGCAGCCAAGATCAGGGATGGGAGGAATATGGCTACACCTTC. Protein product: CASSQDQGWEEYGYTF.

This clone was observed a few times. V usage is TRBV28 and J usage is TRBJ2-7; 8 nucleotides line up with TRBD1. The germline V gene encodes CDR1 MDHEN and CDR2 SYDVKM. The CDR3 consists of 16 residues. The V gene end was trimmed by 6 bases and the J gene end by 3 bases; junction bases not matched to a gene: 13. DNA of the CDR3: TGTGCCAGCAGCCCCGGGACAGGAAAGAGGATCTACGAGCAGTACTTC. Protein sequence: CASSPGTGKRIYEQYF.

The genes are TRBV6-2 or TRBV6-3 and TRBJ1-5, with TRBD1 matching 8 bases. Germline CDR1 is MNHEY and CDR2 is SVGEGT. Trimming cost V 2 bases and J 6 bases; bases outside gene matches: 12. The CDR3 has 17 residues. The DNA of the CDR3 is TGTGCCAGCAGTTACGCGCAGGGGGCTAGGTTCAGTCAGCCCCAGCATTTT. Translated: CASSYAQGARFSQPQHF.

V is TRBV7-3 and J is TRBJ2-3; D gene ambiguous. Trimming pared 5 bases from V and 2 bases from J, leaving 14 bases between. This CDR3 spans 15 amino acids. CDR1 and CDR2 from the germline V gene are SGHTA and FQGTGA. DNA of the CDR3: TGTGCCAGCAGCCTGACGGGTAGTGCCACAGATACGCAGTATTTT. This sequence encodes CASSLTGSATDTQYF.

The chain combines TRBV5-1 with TRBJ1-3; D is undetermined. The CDR3 is 14 amino acids. V dropped 0 bases and J dropped 3 bases, with 7 bases sitting between them. Germline lookup yields CDR1 SGHRS and CDR2 YFSETQ. CDR3: CASSLGGIGNTIYF. Written as DNA, the CDR3 is TGCGCCAGCAGCTTGGGCGGGATTGGAAACACCATATATTTT.

This rearrangement joins TRBV5-1 to TRBJ2-2, with D maybe TRBD2 (6 bases). CDR3 length equals 14 residues. V lost 3 bases, J lost 6 bases, and 12 bases lay in between. CDR1 and CDR2 (germline): SGHRS, YFSETQ. The CDR3 DNA is TGCGCCAGCAGCTCGCGGGGAGTTTCCGGGGAGCTGTTTTTT. Amino acids: CASSSRGVSGELFF.

The V gene is TRBV29-1, the J gene TRBJ1-5, with a possible D match to TRBD1 (6 bases). Germline lookup yields CDR1 SQVTM and CDR2 ANQGSEA. The CDR3 consists of 11 residues. V lost 3 bases to trimming and J lost 15 bases, with 15 bases between them. The CDR3 bases are TGCAGCGTTGATTGGGACACTACCCGGCATTTT. Translated, it gives CSVDWDTTRHF. The full variable domain, with the rest looked up from reference TRBV29-1 and TRBJ1-5, is SAVISQKPSRDICQRGTSLTIQCQVDSQVTMMFWYRQQPGQSLTLIATANQGSEATYESGFVIDKFPISRPNLTFSTLTVSNMSPEDSSIYLCSVDWDTTRHFGDGTRLSIL.

The rearrangement uses TRBV19 and TRBJ1-4; 8 bases agree with TRBD1. This CDR3 is 18 amino acids long. With 3 bases clipped from V and 0 bases from J, the junction kept 9 bases outside the gene matches. The V gene's germline CDR1 is LNHDA and CDR2 SQIVND (reference sequence). This CDR3 is CASSIFRGTGATNEKLFF. The CDR3 DNA reads as TGTGCCAGTAGTATCTTTCGGGGGACAGGAGCAACTAATGAAAAACTGTTTTTT.

The chain couples TRBV28 to TRBJ1-2; 10 bases fit TRBD1. Looked up from germline, CDR1 is MDHEN and CDR2 is SYDVKM. The ends lost 4 bases at V and 3 bases at J; junction bases unmatched: 5. This CDR3 comprises 15 residues. This CDR3 is CASSSSDRGHYGYTF. The CDR3 DNA reads as TGTGCCAGCAGTTCCTCCGACAGGGGGCACTATGGCTACACCTTC.

The chain joins TRBV28 to TRBJ1-3, with D possibly matching TRBD1 (5 bases). The germline gives CDR1 MDHEN, CDR2 SYDVKM. V lost 5 bases and J 0 bases, leaving 11 bases between the germline ends. The CDR3 spans 15 residues. The CDR3 loop is CASSPPGGSGNTIYF. In nucleotides, the CDR3 is TGTGCCAGCAGTCCCCCGGGGGGCTCTGGAAACACCATATATTTT.